This T cell receptor (beta chain) was retrieved from a study of T cells in Graves' hyperthyroidism and ophthalmopathy. Comments on this clonotype: As yet, its antigen is unknown.

The CDR3 regions of TCR beta were amplified from RNA transcripts. The study used the HTBI primer set for a first-round RT-PCR of the TCR CDR3. TCRdb fed the multiplex PCR reads into MiXCR, producing one record per CDR3 protein. This sample has fewer than 200,000 distinct CDR3 sequences, with about 18% found just once. Study outcomes and limitations: Before onset, by a median of around six months, the model predicted ophthalmopathy. Most thyroid-expanded clonotypes above 0.001 were also found in blood.

This CDR3 comprises 15 residues. CDR1 and CDR2 (germline): SGHNT, YYREEE (reference sequence). Trimming took 3 bases from V and 5 from J, leaving 18 bases between them. No ophthalmopathy progression within 18 months constituted stable Graves' hyperthyroidism. The diagnostic basis comprised clinical symptoms, serum thyroxine and TRAb, thyroid ultrasound and orbital computed tomography. Material for sequencing was blood. This clonotype was obtained from a woman aged 45-59 years with Graves' hyperthyroidism. This chain connects TRBV5-4 to TRBJ2-7; D possibly corresponds to TRBD1 (5 bases). The CDR3 spells CASSSRAEAYDEQYF. The CDR3 coding sequence is TGTGCCAGCAGCTCCAGGGCAGAAGCCTATGACGAGCAGTACTTC. The whole variable domain, remainder taken from reference TRBV5-4 and TRBJ2-7, is ETGVTQSPTHLIKTRGQQVTLRCSSQSGHNTVSWYQQALGQGPQFIFQYYREEENGRGNFPPRFSGLQFPNYSSELNVNALELDDSALYLCASSSRAEAYDEQYFGPGTRLTVT.